Listed here are 12 T cell receptor beta chains from one sample, sequenced in a study of post-analysis software for immune sequencing data. Researchers reported that TCR beta cDNA libraries carried unique molecular identifiers. Via MiXCR, TCRdb re-called the PCR reads, giving one row per CDR3 protein. The sample lists around 440,000 distinct CDR3 sequences, roughly 45% occurring once. These TCRs' antigens remain unknown. Study results and limitations: TRBV segments more frequent in patients than in controls numbered a few and included TRBV5-6, TRBV5-1 and TRBV20-1.

The source material was blood. These receptors were taken from a girl aged 5-17 years with multiple sclerosis.

The CDR3 DNA follows: TGTGCCAGCAGCCTCACCGGAATATCGGGAGATCGGACAGATACGCAGTATTTT. It is translated as CASSLTGISGDRTDTQYF. The V and J genes are TRBV7-3 and TRBJ2-3, with D perhaps matching TRBD2 (6 bases). Trimming pared 5 bases from V and 3 bases from J, leaving 24 bases between. Germline V gives CDR1 SGHTA, CDR2 FQGTGA. The CDR3 is made up of 18 amino acids.

The chain couples TRBV24-1 to TRBJ2-5; TRBD1 might be the D (6 bases). CDR3 size: 15 residues. V was clipped by 2 bases and J by 1 base, with 10 bases between them. Germline assignment: CDR1 KGHDR and CDR2 SFDVKD. The CDR3 loop is CATSDSGQSQETQYF. The CDR3 bases are TGTGCCACCAGTGATTCCGGACAGAGCCAAGAGACCCAGTACTTC.

The rearrangement joins TRBV7-3 to TRBJ1-6; possibly TRBD1 for D (6 bases). This CDR3 is built from 15 residues. Trimming took 5 bases from V and 4 from J, leaving 12 bases between them. Germline CDR1 is SGHTA and CDR2 is FQGTGA. The CDR3 coding sequence is TGTGCCAGCAGCGCGGACAGTGGTTATAATTCACCCCTCCACTTT. Protein sequence: CASSADSGYNSPLHF.

J is TRBJ2-7 and V is TRBV20-1; D not certain. The germline CDR1 and CDR2 sequences are DFQATT and SNEGSKA (reference sequence). V lost 1 base and J 5 bases, leaving 3 bases between the germline ends. The CDR3 is 10 residues long. The CDR3 region is CSARVDEQYF. CDR3 in DNA: TGCAGTGCTAGAGTCGACGAGCAGTACTTC.

This clonotype was found a few times. The chain joins TRBV7-2 to TRBJ2-7; D uncertain. Trimming left V 0 bases short and J 5 bases short, with 14 bases between. The CDR3 spans 15 residues. Looked up from germline, CDR1 is SGHTA and CDR2 is FQGNSA. The chain's CDR3 is CASSLAASSAHEQYF. The CDR3 bases are TGTGCCAGCAGCTTAGCCGCGTCCAGTGCGCACGAGCAGTACTTC.

CDR3 DNA: TGTGCCAGCACCCAATTAGAGACCCAGTACTTC. This translates into CASTQLETQYF. V and J are TRBV11-2 and TRBJ2-5; D is undetermined. This CDR3 is built from 11 residues. Trimming shortened V by 7 bases and J by 4 bases, and 7 bases separated the two germline ends. The germline CDR1 and CDR2 sequences are SGHAT and FQNNGV.

This clonotype was found once. This chain joins TRBV29-1 and TRBJ2-1; TRBD2 matches 7 bases. The closer fit of TRBJ2-7 to the DNA end suggests the J call may be wrong. The CDR3 is 14 amino acids. Germline CDR1 SQVTM, CDR2 ANQGSEA. The DNA of the CDR3 is TGCAGCGTTATGGGCGGGAGTTCCTACAATGAGCAGTACTTC. Translating it yields CSVMGGSSYNEQYF.

This clonotype was recorded a few times. The chain is built from TRBV12-3 or TRBV12-4 and TRBJ2-1; the match to TRBD2 covers 10 bases. CDR3 size: 16 residues. V trimming: 7 bases; J trimming: 4 bases; junction bases outside the gene matches: 10. CDR3 in amino acids: CASNQPGLASYNEQFF. Here the CDR3 DNA reads TGTGCCAGCAACCAACCGGGACTAGCGTCTTACAATGAGCAGTTCTTC.

This clonotype was observed a handful of times. This chain uses TRBV15 with TRBJ2-1; 7 bases are shared with TRBD2. CDR1 and CDR2 from the germline V gene are LNHNV and YYDKDF (reference sequence). Trimming removed 1 base from V and 8 bases from J; junction bases left unmatched: 2. The CDR3 contains 13 residues. The CDR3, as DNA: TGTGCCACCAGCAGAGTTGGGGGGGATGAGCAGTTCTTC. It specifies CATSRVGGDEQFF.

The chain links TRBV28 to TRBJ2-1; 9 bases line up with TRBD2. CDR1 and CDR2 (germline): MDHEN, SYDVKM. Germline trimming cut 5 bases from V and 4 bases from J; bases unmatched to any gene: 12. There are 17 residues in the CDR3. Here the CDR3 DNA reads TGTGCCAGCAGTGCGCATGAGACTAGCGGAGTTTACAATGAGCAGTTCTTC. Protein: CASSAHETSGVYNEQFF. The full variable domain, with the rest looked up from reference TRBV28 and TRBJ2-1, is DVKVTQSSRYLVKRTGEKVFLECVQDMDHENMFWYRQDPGLGLRLIYFSYDVKMKEKGDIPEGYSVSREKKERFSLILESASTNQTSMYLCASSAHETSGVYNEQFFGPGTRLTVL.

This chain joins TRBV20-1 and TRBJ2-7; D remains ambiguous. The CDR3 is 12 amino acids. The V end lost 7 bases, the J end lost 0 bases, and 10 bases lay between the germline ends. Germline CDR1 reads DFQATT; CDR2 reads SNEGSKA (reference sequence). CDR3 in DNA: TGCAGTGTCCCGGGCAACTCCTACGAGCAGTACTTC. It specifies CSVPGNSYEQYF.

This clonotype was seen at least ten times. This chain joins TRBV29-1 and TRBJ2-5, with D possibly matching TRBD2 (5 bases). CDR3 size: 11 residues. The V end lost 7 bases, the J end lost 1 base, and 7 bases lay between the germline ends. Germline CDR1 SQVTM, CDR2 ANQGSEA. CDR3 sequence: CSAGSQETQYF. Written as DNA, the CDR3 is TGCAGCGCGGGGTCCCAAGAGACCCAGTACTTC.